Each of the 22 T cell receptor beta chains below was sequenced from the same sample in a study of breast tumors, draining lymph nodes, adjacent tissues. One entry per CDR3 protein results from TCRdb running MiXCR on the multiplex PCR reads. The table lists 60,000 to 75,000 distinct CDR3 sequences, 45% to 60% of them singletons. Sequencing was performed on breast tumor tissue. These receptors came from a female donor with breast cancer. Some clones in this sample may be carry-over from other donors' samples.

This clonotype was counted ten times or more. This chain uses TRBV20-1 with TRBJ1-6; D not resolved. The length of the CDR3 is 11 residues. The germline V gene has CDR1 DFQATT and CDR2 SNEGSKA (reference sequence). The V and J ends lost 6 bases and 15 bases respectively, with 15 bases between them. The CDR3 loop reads CSATGRRDLHF. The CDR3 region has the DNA TGCAGTGCAACCGGGCGAAGGGACCTCCACTTT.

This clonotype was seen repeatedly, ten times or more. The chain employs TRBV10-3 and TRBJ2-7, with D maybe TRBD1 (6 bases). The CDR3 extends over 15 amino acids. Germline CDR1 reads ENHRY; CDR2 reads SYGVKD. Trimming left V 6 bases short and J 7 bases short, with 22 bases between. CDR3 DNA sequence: TGTGCCATCAGGCCCTCTCAGGGGCATCCGGGGGAGCAGTACTTC. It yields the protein CAIRPSQGHPGEQYF.

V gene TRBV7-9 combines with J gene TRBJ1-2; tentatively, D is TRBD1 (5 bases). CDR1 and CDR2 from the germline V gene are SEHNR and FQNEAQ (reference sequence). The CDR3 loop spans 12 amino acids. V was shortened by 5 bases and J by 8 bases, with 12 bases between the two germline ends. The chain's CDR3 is CASSPVTGGYTF. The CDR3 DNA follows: TGTGCCAGCAGCCCCGTCACAGGAGGCTACACCTTC. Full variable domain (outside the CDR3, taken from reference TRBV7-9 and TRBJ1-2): DTGVSQNPRHKITKRGQNVTFRCDPISEHNRLYWYRQTLGQGPEFLTYFQNEAQLEKSRLLSDRFSAERPKGSFSTLEIQRTEQGDSAMYLCASSPVTGGYTFGSGTRLTVV.

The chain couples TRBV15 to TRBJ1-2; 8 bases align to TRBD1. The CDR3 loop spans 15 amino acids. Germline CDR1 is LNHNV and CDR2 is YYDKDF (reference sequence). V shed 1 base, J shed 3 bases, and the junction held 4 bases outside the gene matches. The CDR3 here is CATSRGAGGYYGYTF. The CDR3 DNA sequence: TGTGCCACCAGCAGAGGGGCAGGGGGCTACTATGGCTACACCTTC.

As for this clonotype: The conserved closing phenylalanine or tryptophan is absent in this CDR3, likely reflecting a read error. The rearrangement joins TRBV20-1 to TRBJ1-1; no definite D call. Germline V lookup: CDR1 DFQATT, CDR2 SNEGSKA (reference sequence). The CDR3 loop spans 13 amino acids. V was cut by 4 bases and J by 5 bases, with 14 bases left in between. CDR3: CSATPASGTEAFL. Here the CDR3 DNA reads TGCAGTGCTACCCCCGCCAGTGGGACTGAAGCTTTCTTG.

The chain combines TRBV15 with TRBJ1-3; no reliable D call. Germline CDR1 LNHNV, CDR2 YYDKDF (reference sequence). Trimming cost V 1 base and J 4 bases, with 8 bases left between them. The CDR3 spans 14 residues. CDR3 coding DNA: TGTGCCACCAGCAGAGTCCTAGGGGGAAACACCATATATTTT. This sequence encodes CATSRVLGGNTIYF.

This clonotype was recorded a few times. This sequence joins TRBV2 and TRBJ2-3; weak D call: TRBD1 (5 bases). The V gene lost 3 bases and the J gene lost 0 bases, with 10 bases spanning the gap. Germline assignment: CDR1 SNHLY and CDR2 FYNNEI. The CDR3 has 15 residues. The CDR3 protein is CASSDLQVSTDTQYF. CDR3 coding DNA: TGTGCCAGCAGTGATTTACAGGTTAGCACAGATACGCAGTATTTT.

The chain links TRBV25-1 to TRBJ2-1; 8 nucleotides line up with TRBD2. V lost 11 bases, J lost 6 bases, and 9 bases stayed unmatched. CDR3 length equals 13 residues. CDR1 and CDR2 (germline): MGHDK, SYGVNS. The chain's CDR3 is CAATSDGANEQFF. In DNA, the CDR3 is TGTGCCGCGACTAGCGATGGGGCCAATGAGCAGTTCTTC.

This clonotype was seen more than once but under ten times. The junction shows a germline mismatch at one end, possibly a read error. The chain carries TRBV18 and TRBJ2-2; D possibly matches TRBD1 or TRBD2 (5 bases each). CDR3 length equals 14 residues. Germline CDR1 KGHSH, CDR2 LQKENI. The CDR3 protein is CAGSPGPHTGELFF. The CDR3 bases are TGTGCCGGCTCACCGGGACCCCACACCGGGGAGCTGTTTTTT. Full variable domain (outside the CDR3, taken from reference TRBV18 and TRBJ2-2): NAGVMQNPRHLVRRRGQEARLRCSPMKGHSHVYWYRQLPEEGLKFMVYLQKENIIDESGMPKERFSAEFPKEGPSILRIQQVVRGDSAAYFCAGSPGPHTGELFFGEGSRLTVL.

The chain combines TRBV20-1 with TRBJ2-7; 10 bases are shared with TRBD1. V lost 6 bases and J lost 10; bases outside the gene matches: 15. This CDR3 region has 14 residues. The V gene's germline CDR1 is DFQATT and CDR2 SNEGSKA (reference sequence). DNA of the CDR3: TGCAGTGCGGACCCGGGACAGGGGACGGAGGATCAGTACTTC. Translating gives CSADPGQGTEDQYF.

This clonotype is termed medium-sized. The CDR3 is CASSLAASGGTYEQYF. CDR3 nucleotide sequence: TGCGCCAGCAGCTTGGCGGCTAGCGGGGGGACCTACGAGCAGTACTTC. The chain carries TRBV5-1 and TRBJ2-7, with TRBD2 matching over 11 bases. Germline V gene sequence: CDR1 SGHRS, CDR2 YFSETQ. The V and J ends lost 0 bases and 2 bases, in that order; junction bases with no gene match: 4. The CDR3 contains 16 residues.

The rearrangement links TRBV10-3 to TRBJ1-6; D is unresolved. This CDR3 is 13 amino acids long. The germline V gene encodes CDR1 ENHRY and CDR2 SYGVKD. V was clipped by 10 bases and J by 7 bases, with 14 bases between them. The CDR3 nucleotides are TGTGCCACCAGAAGGGAAACGAATTCACCCCTCCACTTT. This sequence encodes CATRRETNSPLHF.

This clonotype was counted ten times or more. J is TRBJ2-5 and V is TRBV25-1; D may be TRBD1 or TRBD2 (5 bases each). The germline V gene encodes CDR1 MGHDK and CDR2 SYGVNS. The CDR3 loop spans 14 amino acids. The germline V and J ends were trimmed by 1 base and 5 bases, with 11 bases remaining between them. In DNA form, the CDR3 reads TGTGCCAGCAGTGAATTGGGGGATTGGGAGACCCAGTACTTC. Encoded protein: CASSELGDWETQYF.

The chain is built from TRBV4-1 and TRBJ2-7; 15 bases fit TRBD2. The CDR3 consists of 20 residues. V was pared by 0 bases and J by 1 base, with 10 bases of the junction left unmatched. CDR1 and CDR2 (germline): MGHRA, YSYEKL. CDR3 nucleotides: TGCGCCAGCAGCCAAGATCCACCGGGACTAGCGGGGGGCATATCCTACGAGCAGTACTTC. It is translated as CASSQDPPGLAGGISYEQYF.

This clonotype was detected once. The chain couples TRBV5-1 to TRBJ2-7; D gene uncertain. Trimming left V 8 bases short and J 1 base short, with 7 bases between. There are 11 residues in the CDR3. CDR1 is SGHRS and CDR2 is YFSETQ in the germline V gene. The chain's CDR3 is CARDGSYEQYF. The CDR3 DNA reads TGCGCCAGGGACGGATCCTACGAGCAGTACTTC.

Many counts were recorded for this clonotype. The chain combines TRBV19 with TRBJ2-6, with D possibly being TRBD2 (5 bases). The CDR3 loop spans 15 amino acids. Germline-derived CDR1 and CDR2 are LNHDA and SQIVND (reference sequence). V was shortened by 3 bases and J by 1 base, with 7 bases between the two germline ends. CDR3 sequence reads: CASSIGGSGANVLTF. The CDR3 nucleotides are TGTGCCAGTAGTATTGGAGGTTCTGGGGCCAACGTCCTGACTTTC.

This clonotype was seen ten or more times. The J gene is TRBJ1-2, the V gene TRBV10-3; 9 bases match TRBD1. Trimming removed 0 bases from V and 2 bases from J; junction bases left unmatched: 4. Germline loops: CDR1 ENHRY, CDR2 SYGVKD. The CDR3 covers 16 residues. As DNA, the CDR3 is TGTGCCATCAGTGAGTCTGGGACAGGGACAAACTATGGCTACACCTTC. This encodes CAISESGTGTNYGYTF.

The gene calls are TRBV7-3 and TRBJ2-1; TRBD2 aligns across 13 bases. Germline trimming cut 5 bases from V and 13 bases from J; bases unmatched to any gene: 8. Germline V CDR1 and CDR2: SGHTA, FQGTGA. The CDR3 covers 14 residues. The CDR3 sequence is CASSPTSGGPPQFF. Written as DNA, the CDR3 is TGTGCCAGCAGCCCGACTAGCGGGGGGCCCCCCCAGTTCTTC.

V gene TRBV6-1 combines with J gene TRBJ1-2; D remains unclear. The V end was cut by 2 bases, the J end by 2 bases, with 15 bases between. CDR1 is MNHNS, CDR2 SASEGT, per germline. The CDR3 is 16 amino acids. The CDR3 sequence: CASSERQALLNYGYTF. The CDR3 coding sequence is TGTGCCAGCAGTGAAAGGCAGGCACTACTCAACTATGGCTACACCTTC.

In DNA form, the CDR3 reads TGTGCCAGCAGCTTGACAGGGGGGAGTGAAAAACTGTTTTTT. This translates into CASSLTGGSEKLFF. The chain uses TRBV2 and TRBJ1-4; TRBD1 matches 9 bases. Germline CDR1 reads SNHLY; CDR2 reads FYNNEI. J gave up 7 bases and V 6 bases, and 6 bases lay outside the gene matches. CDR3 length equals 14 residues. Together with reference TRBV2 and TRBJ1-4, the CDR3 gives the full variable domain: EPEVTQTPSHQVTQMGQEVILRCVPISNHLYFYWYRQILGQKVEFLVSFYNNEISEKSEIFDDQFSVERPDGSNFTLKIRSTKLEDSAMYFCASSLTGGSEKLFFGSGTQLSVL.

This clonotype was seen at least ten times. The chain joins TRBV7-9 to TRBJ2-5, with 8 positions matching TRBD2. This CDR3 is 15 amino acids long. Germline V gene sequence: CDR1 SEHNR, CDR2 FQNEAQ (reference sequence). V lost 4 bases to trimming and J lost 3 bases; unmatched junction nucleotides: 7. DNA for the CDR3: TGTGCCAGCAGCTCCCCCGGGACTAGAAAAGAGACCCAGTACTTC. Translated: CASSSPGTRKETQYF.

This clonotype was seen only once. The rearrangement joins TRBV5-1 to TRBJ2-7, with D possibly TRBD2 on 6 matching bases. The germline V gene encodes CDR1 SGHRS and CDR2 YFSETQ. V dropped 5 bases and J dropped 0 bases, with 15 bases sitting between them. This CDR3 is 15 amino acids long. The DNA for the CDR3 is TGCGCCAGCAGGAGGGGCGGGATAAGCTCCTACGAGCAGTACTTC. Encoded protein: CASRRGGISSYEQYF.